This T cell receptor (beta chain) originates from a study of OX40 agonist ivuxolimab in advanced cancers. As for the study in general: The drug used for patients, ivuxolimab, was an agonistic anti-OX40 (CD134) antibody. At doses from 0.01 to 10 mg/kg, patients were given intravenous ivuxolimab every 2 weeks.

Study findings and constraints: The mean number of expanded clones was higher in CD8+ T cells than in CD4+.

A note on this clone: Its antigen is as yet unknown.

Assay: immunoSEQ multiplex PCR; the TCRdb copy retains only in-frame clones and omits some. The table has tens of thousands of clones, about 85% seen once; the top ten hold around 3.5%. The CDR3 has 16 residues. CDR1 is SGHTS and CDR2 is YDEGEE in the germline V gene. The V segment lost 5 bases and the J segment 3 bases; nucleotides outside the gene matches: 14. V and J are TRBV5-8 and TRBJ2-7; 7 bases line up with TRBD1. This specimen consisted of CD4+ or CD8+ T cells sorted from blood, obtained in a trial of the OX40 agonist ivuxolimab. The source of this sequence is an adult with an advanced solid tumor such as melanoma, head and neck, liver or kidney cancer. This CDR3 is CASRRQGSRSHYEQYF. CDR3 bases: TGTGCCAGCAGGAGACAGGGTTCCAGATCCCACTACGAGCAGTACTTC.